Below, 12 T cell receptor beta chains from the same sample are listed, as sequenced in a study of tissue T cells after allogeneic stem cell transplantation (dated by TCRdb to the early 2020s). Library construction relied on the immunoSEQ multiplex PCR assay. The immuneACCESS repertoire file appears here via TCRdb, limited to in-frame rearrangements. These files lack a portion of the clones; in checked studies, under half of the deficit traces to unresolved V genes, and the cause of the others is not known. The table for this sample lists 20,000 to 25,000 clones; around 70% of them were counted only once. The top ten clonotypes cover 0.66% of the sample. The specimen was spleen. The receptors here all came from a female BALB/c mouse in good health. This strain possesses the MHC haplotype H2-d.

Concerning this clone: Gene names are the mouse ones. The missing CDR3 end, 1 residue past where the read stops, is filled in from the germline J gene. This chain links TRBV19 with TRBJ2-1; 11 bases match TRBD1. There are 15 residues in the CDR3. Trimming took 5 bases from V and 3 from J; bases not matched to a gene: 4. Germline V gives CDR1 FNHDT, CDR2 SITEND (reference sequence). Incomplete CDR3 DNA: TGTGCCAGCAGCTCCGGGACAGGGGGCTATGCTGAGCAGTTC. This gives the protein CASSSGTGGYAEQF. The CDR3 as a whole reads CASSSGTGGYAEQFF.

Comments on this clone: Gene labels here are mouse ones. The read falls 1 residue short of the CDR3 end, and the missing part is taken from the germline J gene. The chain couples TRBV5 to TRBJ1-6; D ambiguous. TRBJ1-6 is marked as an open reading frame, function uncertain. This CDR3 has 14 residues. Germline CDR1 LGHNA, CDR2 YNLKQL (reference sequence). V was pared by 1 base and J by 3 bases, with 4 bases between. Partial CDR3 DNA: TGTGCCAGCAGCCAAGTCAGCTATAATTCGCCCCTCTAC. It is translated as CASSQVSYNSPLY. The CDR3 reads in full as CASSQVSYNSPLYF.

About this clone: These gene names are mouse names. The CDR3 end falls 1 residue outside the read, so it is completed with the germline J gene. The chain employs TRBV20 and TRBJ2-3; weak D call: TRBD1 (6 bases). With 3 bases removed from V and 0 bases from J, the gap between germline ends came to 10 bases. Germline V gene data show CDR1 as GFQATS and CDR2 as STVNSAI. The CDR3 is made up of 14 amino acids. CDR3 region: CGARGTSSAETLYF. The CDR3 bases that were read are TGTGGTGCTAGAGGGACATCTAGTGCAGAAACGCTGTAT.

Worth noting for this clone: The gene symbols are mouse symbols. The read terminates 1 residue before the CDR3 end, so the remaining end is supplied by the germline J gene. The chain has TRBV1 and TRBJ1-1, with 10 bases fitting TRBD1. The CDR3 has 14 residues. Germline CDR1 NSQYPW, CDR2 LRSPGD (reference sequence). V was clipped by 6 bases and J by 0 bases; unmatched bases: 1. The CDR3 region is CTCRDRGANTEVFF. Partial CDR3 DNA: TGCACCTGCAGGGACAGGGGGGCAAACACAGAAGTCTTC.

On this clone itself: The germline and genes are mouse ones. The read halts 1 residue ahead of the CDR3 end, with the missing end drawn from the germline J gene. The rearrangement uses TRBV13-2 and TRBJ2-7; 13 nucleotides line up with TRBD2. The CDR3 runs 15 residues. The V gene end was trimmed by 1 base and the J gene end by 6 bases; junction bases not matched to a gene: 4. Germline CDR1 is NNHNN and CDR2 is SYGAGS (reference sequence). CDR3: CASGDPGLGGSEQYF. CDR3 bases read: TGTGCCAGCGGTGATCCGGGACTGGGGGGGAGTGAACAGTAC.

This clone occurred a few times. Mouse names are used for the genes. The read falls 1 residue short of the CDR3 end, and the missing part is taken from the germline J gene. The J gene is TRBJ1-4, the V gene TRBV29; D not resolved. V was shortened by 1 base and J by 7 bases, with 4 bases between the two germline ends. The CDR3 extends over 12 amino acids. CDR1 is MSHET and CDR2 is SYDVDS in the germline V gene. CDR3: CASSLLGERLFF. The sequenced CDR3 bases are TGTGCTAGCAGTTTATTGGGCGAAAGATTATTT.

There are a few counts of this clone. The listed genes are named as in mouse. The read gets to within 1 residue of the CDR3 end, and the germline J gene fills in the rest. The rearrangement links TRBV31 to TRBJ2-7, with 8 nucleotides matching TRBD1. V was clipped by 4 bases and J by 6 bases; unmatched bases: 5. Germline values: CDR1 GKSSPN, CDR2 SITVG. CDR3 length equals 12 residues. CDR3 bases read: TGTGCCTGGACCAGGGGGCGCGGTGAACAGTAC. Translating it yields CAWTRGRGEQY. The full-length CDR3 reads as CAWTRGRGEQYF.

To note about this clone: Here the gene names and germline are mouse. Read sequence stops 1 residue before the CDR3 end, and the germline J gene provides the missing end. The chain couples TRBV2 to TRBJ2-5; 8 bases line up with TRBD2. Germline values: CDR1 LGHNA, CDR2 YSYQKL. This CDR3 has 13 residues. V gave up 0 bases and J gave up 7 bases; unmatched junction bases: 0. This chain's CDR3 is CASSQEGGHTQYF. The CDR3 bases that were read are TGTGCCAGCAGCCAAGAGGGGGGGCACACCCAGTAC.

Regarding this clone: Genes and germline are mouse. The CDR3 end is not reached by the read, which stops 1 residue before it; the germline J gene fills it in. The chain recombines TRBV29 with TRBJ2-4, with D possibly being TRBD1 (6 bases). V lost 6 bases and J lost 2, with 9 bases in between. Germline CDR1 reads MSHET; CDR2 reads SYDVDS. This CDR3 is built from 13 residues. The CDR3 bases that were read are TGTGCTAGCAGAACAGGGCTTCAAAACACCTTGTAC. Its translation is CASRTGLQNTLY. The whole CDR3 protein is CASRTGLQNTLYF.

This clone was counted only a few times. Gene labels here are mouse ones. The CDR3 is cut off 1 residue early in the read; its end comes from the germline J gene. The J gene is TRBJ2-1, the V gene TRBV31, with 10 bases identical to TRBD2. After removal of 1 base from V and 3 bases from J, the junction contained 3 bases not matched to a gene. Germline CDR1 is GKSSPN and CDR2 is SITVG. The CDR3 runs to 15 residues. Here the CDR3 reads CAWSPNWGGYAEQFF. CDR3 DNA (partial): TGTGCCTGGAGTCCTAACTGGGGGGGCTATGCTGAGCAGTTC.

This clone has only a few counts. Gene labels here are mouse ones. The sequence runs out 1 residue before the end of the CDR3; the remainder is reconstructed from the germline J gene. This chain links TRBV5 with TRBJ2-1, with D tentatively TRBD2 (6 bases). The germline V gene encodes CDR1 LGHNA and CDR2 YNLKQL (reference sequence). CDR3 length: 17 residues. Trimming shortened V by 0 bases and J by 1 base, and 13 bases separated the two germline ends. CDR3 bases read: TGTGCCAGCAGCCAAGATCCCCTGGGGCGAAACTATGCTGAGCAGTTC. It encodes CASSQDPLGRNYAEQF. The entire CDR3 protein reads CASSQDPLGRNYAEQFF.

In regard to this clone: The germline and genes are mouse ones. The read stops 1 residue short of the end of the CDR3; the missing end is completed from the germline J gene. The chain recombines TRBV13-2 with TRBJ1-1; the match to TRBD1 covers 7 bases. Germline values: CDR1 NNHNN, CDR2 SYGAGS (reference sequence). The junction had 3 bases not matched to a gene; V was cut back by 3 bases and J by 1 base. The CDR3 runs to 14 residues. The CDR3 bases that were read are TGTGCCAGCGGTGGTTCAGGGGGAAACACAGAAGTCTTC. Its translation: CASGGSGGNTEVF. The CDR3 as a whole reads CASGGSGGNTEVFF.